The source of this TCR beta chain is a study of T cells in localized non-small cell lung cancer. CDR1 is LGHNA, CDR2 YSLEER, per germline. Trimming shortened V by 0 bases and J by 0 bases, and 8 bases separated the two germline ends. The CDR3 loop spans 15 amino acids. Study observations and caveats: Higher adjacent-lung clonality was associated with shorter survival. Tumor trailed uninvolved adjacent lung in T cell clonality, which peaked there. The study detected a median around 50 of the top 100 tumor clones in adjacent lung.

The repertoire was sequenced with immunoSEQ multiplex PCR; TCRdb's copy has only in-frame clones and lacks some. The sample records about 15,000 clones, over 75% being singletons. About this clone: The antigen remains unidentified.

This TCR came from a male donor aged 60 or over with stage II lung adenocarcinoma. The gene calls are TRBV4-3 and TRBJ1-2; no firm D call. The material sequenced was peripheral blood mononuclear cells, taken before any cancer treatment. The CDR3 sequence: CASSQETVTNYGYTF. The CDR3 DNA sequence: TGCGCCAGCAGCCAAGAAACCGTTACTAACTATGGCTACACCTTC.